The entry below gives a single TCR beta chain sequence along with its context. This entry belongs to a study of OX40 agonist ivuxolimab in advanced cancers. As for the study in general: All patients had ivuxolimab intravenously every 2 weeks at 0.01 to 10 mg/kg.

The table came from immunoSEQ multiplex PCR; TCRdb's copy has only in-frame clones and leaves some out. The table shows some 77,000 clones, with about 90% occurring only once. The CDR3 sequence is 15 residues long. V was trimmed by 0 bases and J by 3 bases, leaving 10 bases between them. CDR1 is SGHNT and CDR2 is YYREEE in the germline V gene (reference sequence). The chain recombines TRBV5-4 with TRBJ2-1, with D possibly TRBD2 on 5 matching bases. The receptor comes from an adult with an advanced solid tumor such as melanoma, head and neck, liver or kidney cancer. This specimen consisted of CD4+ or CD8+ T cells sorted from blood, obtained in a trial of the OX40 agonist ivuxolimab. CDR3 residues: CASSLEWEIYNEQFF. CDR3 sequence (DNA): TGTGCCAGCAGCTTGGAGTGGGAGATCTACAATGAGCAGTTCTTC.